Sequencing of this TCR beta chain was carried out in a study of blood T cell repertoires in COVID-19. Study summary: COVID-19 samples collected from the United States, Italy and Spain covered acute and convalescent phases. Sources were T cells, B-cell-depleted T cells, or PBMCs; the material itself was cDNA or gDNA.

V lost 6 bases and J lost 6, with 12 bases in between. In germline, CDR1 is KGHDR, CDR2 SFDVKD. This CDR3 is built from 13 residues. In the authors' methods: Quantification of nucleated cells was approximated via reference gene primer amplification. The method was immunoSEQ multiplex PCR; TCRdb's version includes in-frame clones alone and lacks a portion of them. V and J calls and clone size are as listed in that table; D and trimming were resolved from the DNA. The table has about 210,000 clones, around 83% seen once. Sequenced material: peripheral blood. This clonotype was sampled from a woman aged 45 to 65 with acute or convalescent COVID-19. The chain recombines TRBV24-1 with TRBJ2-3; D is possibly TRBD1 (6 bases). The CDR3 sequence: CATSLSGADTQYF. The CDR3 coding sequence is TGTGCCACCAGTTTATCAGGGGCTGATACGCAGTATTTT.